Each of the 6 T cell receptor beta chains below was sequenced from the same sample in a study of CD8 T cells in Susac syndrome. Random hexamers were used to reverse transcribe the RNA input (about 0.45 to 1 ug). TCRdb analysed the immunoSEQ multiplex PCR reads with MiXCR anew, one entry per CDR3 protein. The data show nearly 200,000 distinct CDR3 sequences, over 90% seen once. Specimen: CD4+ T cells from PBMCs. These receptors all come from a human donor with multiple sclerosis.

The chain has TRBV20-1 and TRBJ2-1, with D perhaps being TRBD1 or TRBD2 (5 bases each). The germline V and J ends were trimmed by 6 bases and 10 bases, with 19 bases remaining between them. Germline CDR1 DFQATT, CDR2 SNEGSKA (reference sequence). The CDR3 length is 13 residues. The CDR3 bases are TGCAGTGCCCTAAGGGACGGTCGGATCGAGCAGTTCTTC. As protein: CSALRDGRIEQFF.

The chain links TRBV11-2 to TRBJ2-3, with a tentative D call TRBD2 (5 bases). Between the trimmed V and J ends, which lost 3 bases and 8 bases, there was a span of 12 bases. Germline V CDR1 and CDR2: SGHAT, FQNNGV. The CDR3 length is 13 residues. CDR3 bases: TGTGCCAGCAGCTTTGGCGGACTTGGTACGCAGTATTTT. It translates to CASSFGGLGTQYF.

The chain has TRBV4-1 and TRBJ2-5; 9 bases fit TRBD2. With V trimmed by 4 bases and J by 5 bases, 8 bases remained unmatched. Germline CDR1 reads MGHRA; CDR2 reads YSYEKL. The CDR3 length is 15 residues. CDR3 sequence: CASSPQAGGGETQYF. For the CDR3, the DNA is TGCGCCAGCAGCCCACAAGCGGGAGGTGGTGAGACCCAGTACTTC.

This clonotype was detected once. The genes are TRBV29-1 and TRBJ1-1; 10 bases are a match to TRBD1. Looked up from germline, CDR1 is SQVTM and CDR2 is ANQGSEA. With V trimmed by 6 bases and J by 5 bases, 3 bases remained unmatched. The CDR3 totals 12 residues. The DNA for the CDR3 is TGCAGCGTCCCGGGACAGGGGACTGAAGCTTTCTTT. This sequence encodes CSVPGQGTEAFF.

V is TRBV5-4 and J is TRBJ1-2; 12 nucleotides match TRBD1. CDR3 length: 15 amino acids. Germline CDR1 reads SGHNT; CDR2 reads YYREEE (reference sequence). Germline trimming cut 5 bases from V and 6 bases from J; bases unmatched to any gene: 8. The CDR3 loop is CASRPIGTGGHGYTF. CDR3 nucleotides: TGTGCCAGCAGGCCGATTGGGACAGGGGGCCATGGCTACACCTTC.

The rearrangement uses TRBV29-1 and TRBJ1-1, with 7 nucleotides matching TRBD1. Germline V gene sequence: CDR1 SQVTM, CDR2 ANQGSEA. V was clipped by 3 bases and J by 4 bases; unmatched bases: 8. This CDR3 has 14 residues. The chain's CDR3 is CSVDPSGGSTEAFF. For the CDR3, the DNA is TGCAGCGTTGACCCCTCAGGGGGGAGCACTGAAGCTTTCTTT.